The present T cell receptor beta chain was sequenced within a study of blood T cells in healthy people across ages. Using a J-beta primer mix together with a sample-barcoded 5' primer, a second PCR was run for roughly 6 to 11 cycles. One entry per CDR3 protein, called by TCRdb with MiXCR from the 5' RACE reads. The repertoire has some 900,000 distinct CDR3 sequences, about 48% of them found once; the top ten carry roughly 13%. The CDR3 spans 16 residues. Trimming cost V 1 base and J 2 bases; bases outside gene matches: 8. Germline V gives CDR1 MGHRA, CDR2 YSYEKL. This TCR was recovered from a man aged 25 to 40 in good health. What was sequenced was blood. The rearrangement joins TRBV4-1 to TRBJ2-7; TRBD1 matches at 7 bases. The chain's CDR3 is CASSQGQGASTYEQYF. The DNA of the CDR3 is TGCGCCAGCAGCCAAGGACAGGGCGCCTCCACCTACGAGCAGTACTTC.